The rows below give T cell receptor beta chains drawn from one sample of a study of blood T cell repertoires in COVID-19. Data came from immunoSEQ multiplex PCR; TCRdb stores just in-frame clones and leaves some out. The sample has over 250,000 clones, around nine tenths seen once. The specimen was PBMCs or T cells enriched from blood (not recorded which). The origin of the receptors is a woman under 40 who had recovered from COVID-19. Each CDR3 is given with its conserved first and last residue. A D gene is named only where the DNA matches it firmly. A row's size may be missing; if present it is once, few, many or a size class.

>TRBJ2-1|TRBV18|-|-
TGTGCCAGCTCCCCGCCAGAGGCCGACTATAGCTCCTACAATGAGCAGTTCTTC
CASSPPEADYSSYNEQFF
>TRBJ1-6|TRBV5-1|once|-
TGCGCCAGCAGCCCGTTGGAGGGTGGATCACCCCTCCACTTT
CASSPLEGGSPLHF
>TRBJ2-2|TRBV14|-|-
TGTGCCAGCAGCCAGCTGGGCGCCGCCGGGGAGCTGTTTTTT
CASSQLGAAGELFF
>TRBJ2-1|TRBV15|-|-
TGTGCCACCAGCAGACCTCCCTCGGGTCTTACACTGTCCTACAATGAGCAGTTCTTC
CATSRPPSGLTLSYNEQFF
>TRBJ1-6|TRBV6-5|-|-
TGTGCCAGCAAACAGGGAGGGTCACCCCTCCACTTT
CASKQGGSPLHF
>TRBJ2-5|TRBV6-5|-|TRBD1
TGTGCCAGCAGTTACGGACAGGGAGGCCAAGAGACCCAGTACTTC
CASSYGQGGQETQYF
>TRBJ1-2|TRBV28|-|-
TGTGCCAGCAGTCTACGCCGGGGGAACTATGGCTACACCTTC
CASSLRRGNYGYTF
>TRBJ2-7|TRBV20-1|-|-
TGCAGTGCTGCCGCCGGGTACGAGCAGTACTTC
CSAAAGYEQYF
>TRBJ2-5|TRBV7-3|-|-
TGTGCCAGCAGCTTAAATAATCAGGGTAACCAGTACTTC
CASSLNNQGNQYF
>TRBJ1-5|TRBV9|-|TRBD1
TGTGCCAGCAGCGATGGGAGGGGACAGGGGGCATCTCAGCCCCAGCATTTT
CASSDGRGQGASQPQHF
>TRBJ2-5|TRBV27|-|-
TGTGCCAGCAGTTCTCTCCGCCAAGAGACCCAGTACTTC
CASSSLRQETQYF
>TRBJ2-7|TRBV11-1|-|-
TGTGCCAGCAGCTTAGCGCGAGCCTACGAGCAGTACTTC
CASSLARAYEQYF
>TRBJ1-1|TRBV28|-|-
TGTGCCAGCTTCAGCCCGACAGCGATCGGAACTGAAGCTTTCTTT
CASFSPTAIGTEAFF
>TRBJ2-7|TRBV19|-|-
TGTGCCAGTAGTAGAGAGGACTACCTCTACGAGCAGTACTTC
CASSREDYLYEQYF
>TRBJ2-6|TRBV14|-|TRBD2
TGTGCCAGCAGCCCTTTGGGGGGGTCTGGGGCCAACGTCCTGACTTTC
CASSPLGGSGANVLTF
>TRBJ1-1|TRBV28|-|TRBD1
TGTGCCAGCAGTTTAATCGGGACAGGAAGGACTGAAGCTTTCTTT
CASSLIGTGRTEAFF
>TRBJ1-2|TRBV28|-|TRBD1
TGTGCCAGCAGTTTTGGACAGGGTAGTATCTTTGGCTACACCTTC
CASSFGQGSIFGYTF
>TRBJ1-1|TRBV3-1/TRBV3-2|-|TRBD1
TGTGCCAGCAGCCGAACAGGGGGCACTGAAGCTTTCTTT
CASSRTGGTEAFF